This T cell receptor (beta chain) was documented in a study of early T cells in non-severe SARS-CoV-2 infection. TCRdb re-called the 5' RACE reads with MiXCR, one entry per CDR3 protein. This table holds about 83,000 distinct CDR3 sequences, approximately 13% found once. V shed 9 bases and J 5 bases; nucleotides not matched to a gene: 15. Germline CDR1 reads MNHEY; CDR2 reads SVGAGI. The CDR3 has 15 amino acids. The chain employs TRBV6-5 and TRBJ2-5, with TRBD1 identical over 7 bases. This sequence originates from an adult who was a healthcare worker with PCR-confirmed SARS-CoV-2 infection or an uninfected control (not recorded which). The specimen was whole blood. CDR3 in amino acids: CASRPRDRDQETQYF. Here the CDR3 DNA reads TGTGCCAGTCGTCCCCGAGACAGGGATCAGGAGACCCAGTACTTC.